This T cell receptor beta chain was identified during a study of CD8 T cells in Susac syndrome. V lost 4 bases and J lost 6, with 12 bases in between. The CDR3 has 13 residues. Germline CDR1 is LGHNT and CDR2 is FRNRAP. With random hexamers, reverse transcription was performed on about 0.5 to 1 ug of RNA. By means of immunoSEQ multiplex PCR, TCR beta CDR3 spanning 54 Vbeta and 13 Jbeta underwent amplification. TCRdb re-analysed the immunoSEQ multiplex PCR reads in MiXCR, keeping a single row per CDR3 protein. Of roughly 150,000 distinct CDR3 sequences listed, about 95% are singletons. Relapsing-remitting disease, either stable or active, was present in the treatment-naive patients who were the multiple sclerosis controls.

The sequence was obtained from a human donor with multiple sclerosis. The sample taken for sequencing was CD8+ T cells from PBMCs. The chain joins TRBV12-5 to TRBJ1-2, with D perhaps matching TRBD1 (6 bases). The CDR3 sequence is CASGWEQGDGYTF. The CDR3 nucleotides are TGTGCTAGTGGTTGGGAACAGGGCGATGGCTACACCTTC. The full variable domain, with the rest looked up from reference TRBV12-5 and TRBJ1-2, is DARVTQTPRHKVTEMGQEVTMRCQPILGHNTVFWYRQTMMQGLELLAYFRNRAPLDDSGMPKDRFSAEMPDATLATLKIQPSEPRDSAVYFCASGWEQGDGYTFGSGTRLTVV.